This T cell receptor beta chain was sequenced during a study of blood T cell repertoires in COVID-19. Study information: The United States, Italy and Spain provided the acute and convalescent COVID-19 samples. T cells, B-cell-depleted T cells, or PBMCs provided the cDNA or gDNA that served as material.

Source study methods: Amplification of reference gene primers was used by the study to estimate nucleated cell counts. Sequenced by immunoSEQ multiplex PCR; TCRdb stores in-frame clones only, minus some. The V and J calls and the clone size are those of that table, but D and trimming were determined from the DNA. Altogether 100,000 or so clones are present, about 80% being singletons, with the ten largest covering less than 35%. There are 16 residues in the CDR3. The germline CDR1 and CDR2 sequences are MNHEY and SVGEGT. V lost 1 base, J lost 2 bases, and 15 bases lay in between. The sample was peripheral blood. This TCR derives from a man in his 70s with active or convalescent COVID-19. The V gene is TRBV6-2 or TRBV6-3, the J gene TRBJ2-7; TRBD1 might be the D (5 bases). The CDR3 DNA reads as TGTGCCAGCAGTTACTTCCTTGTACAGGCTACCTACGAGCAGTACTTC. Translated, it gives CASSYFLVQATYEQYF.